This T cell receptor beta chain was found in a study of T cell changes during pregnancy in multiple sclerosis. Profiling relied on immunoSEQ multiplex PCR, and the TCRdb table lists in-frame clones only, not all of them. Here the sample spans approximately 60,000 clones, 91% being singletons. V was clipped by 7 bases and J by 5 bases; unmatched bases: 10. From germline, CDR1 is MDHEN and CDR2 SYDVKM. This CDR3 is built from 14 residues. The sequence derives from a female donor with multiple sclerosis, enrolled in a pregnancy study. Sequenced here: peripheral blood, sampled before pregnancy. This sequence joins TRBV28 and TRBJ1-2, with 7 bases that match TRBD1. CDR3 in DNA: TGTGCCAGCACCCAGGGGGGCGTAGGGTATGGCTACACCTTC. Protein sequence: CASTQGGVGYGYTF.